This TCR beta chain was identified in a study of cytomegalovirus exposure and HLA in healthy donors. Points from the study as a whole: Reportedly, diagnosis of cytomegalovirus status by the classifier showed high specificity and sensitivity. Researchers reported from a later analysis that most CMV-associated TCR beta chains appeared HLA-restricted.

CDR1 is SGHTA, CDR2 FQGNSA, per germline. The V end was cut by 2 bases, the J end by 0 bases, with 10 bases between. This CDR3 contains 15 residues. PCR amplification relied on 60 Vbeta primers (plus 13 Jbeta primers). Generated by immunoSEQ multiplex PCR, the TCRdb table keeps only in-frame clones and is missing some. Counted here are 70,000 to 95,000 clones, over 75% occurring once; the ten biggest clones make up under 15%. This clone has only one observation. Its antigen is unknown. The sequencing sample was made of PBMCs. The chain carries TRBV7-2 and TRBJ1-2; tentative D call: TRBD1 (5 bases). The TCR sequence derives from a human donor in good health. The DNA for the CDR3 is TGTGCCAGCAGCTTACCCCAGGGCTCTAACTATGGCTACACCTTC. It yields the protein CASSLPQGSNYGYTF.